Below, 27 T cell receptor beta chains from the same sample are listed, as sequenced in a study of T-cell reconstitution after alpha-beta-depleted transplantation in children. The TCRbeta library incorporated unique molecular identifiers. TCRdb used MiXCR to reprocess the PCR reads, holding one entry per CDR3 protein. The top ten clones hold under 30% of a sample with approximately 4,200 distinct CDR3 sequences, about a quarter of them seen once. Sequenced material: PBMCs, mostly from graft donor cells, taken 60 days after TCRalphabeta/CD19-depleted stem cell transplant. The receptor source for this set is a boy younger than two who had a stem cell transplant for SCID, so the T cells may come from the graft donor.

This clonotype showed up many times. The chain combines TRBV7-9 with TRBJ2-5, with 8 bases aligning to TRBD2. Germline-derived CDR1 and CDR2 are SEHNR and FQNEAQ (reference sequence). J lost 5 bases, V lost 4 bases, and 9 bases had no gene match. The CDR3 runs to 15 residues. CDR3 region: CASSWSSGGQETQYF. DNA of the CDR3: TGTGCCAGCAGCTGGAGCAGCGGGGGCCAGGAGACCCAGTACTTC.

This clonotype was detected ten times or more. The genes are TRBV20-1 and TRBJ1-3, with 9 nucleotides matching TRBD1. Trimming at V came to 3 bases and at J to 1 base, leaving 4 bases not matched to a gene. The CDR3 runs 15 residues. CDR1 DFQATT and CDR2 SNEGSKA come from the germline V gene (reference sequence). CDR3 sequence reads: CSASGDRESGNTIYF. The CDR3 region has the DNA TGCAGTGCTAGCGGGGACAGGGAATCTGGAAACACCATATATTTT.

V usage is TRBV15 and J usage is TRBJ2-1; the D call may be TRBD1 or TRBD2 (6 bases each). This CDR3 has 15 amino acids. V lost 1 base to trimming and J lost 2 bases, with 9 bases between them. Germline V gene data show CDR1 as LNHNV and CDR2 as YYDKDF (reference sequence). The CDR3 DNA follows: TGTGCCACCAGCAGAGGAGGGGGGCCCTACAATGAGCAGTTCTTC. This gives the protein CATSRGGGPYNEQFF.

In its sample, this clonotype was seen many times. The CDR3 DNA sequence: TGTGCCAGCACCTCGGGACAGTGGGCTTTCTTT. Protein sequence: CASTSGQWAFF. The rearrangement uses TRBV7-9 and TRBJ1-1, with 7 bases aligning to TRBD1. The V gene end was trimmed by 7 bases and the J gene end by 11 bases; junction bases not matched to a gene: 7. Germline V gene lookup returns CDR1 SEHNR and CDR2 FQNEAQ (reference sequence). This CDR3 has 11 residues.

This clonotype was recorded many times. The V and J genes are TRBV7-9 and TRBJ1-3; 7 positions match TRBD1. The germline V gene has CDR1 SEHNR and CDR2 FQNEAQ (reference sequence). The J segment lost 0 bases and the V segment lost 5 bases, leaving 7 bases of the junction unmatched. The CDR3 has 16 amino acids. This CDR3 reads CASSLPGQRSGNTIYF. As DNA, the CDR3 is TGTGCCAGCAGCCTTCCGGGACAGCGCTCTGGAAACACCATATATTTT.

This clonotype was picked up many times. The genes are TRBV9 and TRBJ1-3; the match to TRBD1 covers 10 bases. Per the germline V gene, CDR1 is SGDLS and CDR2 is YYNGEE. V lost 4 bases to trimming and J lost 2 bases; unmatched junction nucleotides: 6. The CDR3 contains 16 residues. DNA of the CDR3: TGTGCCAGCAGCCCCCGACAGGGGGCGGCTGGAAACACCATATATTTT. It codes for CASSPRQGAAGNTIYF.

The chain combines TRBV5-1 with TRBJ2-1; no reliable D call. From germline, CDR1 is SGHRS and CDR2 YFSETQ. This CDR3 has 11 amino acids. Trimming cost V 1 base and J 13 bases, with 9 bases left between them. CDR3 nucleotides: TGCGCCAGCAGCTTGCTTGGCTACCAGTTCTTC. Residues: CASSLLGYQFF.

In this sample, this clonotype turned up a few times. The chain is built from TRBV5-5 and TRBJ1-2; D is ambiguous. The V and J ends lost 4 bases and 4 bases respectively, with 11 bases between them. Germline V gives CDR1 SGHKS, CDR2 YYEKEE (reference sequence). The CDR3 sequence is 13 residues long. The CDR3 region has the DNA TGTGCCAGCAGCCCCGGACTTATCTATGGCTACACCTTC. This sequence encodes CASSPGLIYGYTF.

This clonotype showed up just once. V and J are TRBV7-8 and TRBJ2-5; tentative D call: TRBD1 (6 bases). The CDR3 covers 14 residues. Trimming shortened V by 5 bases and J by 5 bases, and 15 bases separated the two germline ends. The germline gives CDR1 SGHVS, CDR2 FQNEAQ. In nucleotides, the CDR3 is TGTGCCAGCAGCCCAGGGTGGACAGACGAGACCCAGTACTTC. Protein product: CASSPGWTDETQYF.

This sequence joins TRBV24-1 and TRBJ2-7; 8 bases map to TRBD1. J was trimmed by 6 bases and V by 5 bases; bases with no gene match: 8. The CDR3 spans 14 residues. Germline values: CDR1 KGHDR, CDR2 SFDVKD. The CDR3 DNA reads TGTGCCACCAGTGGCGGACAGGGACATTTCGAGCAGTACTTC. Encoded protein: CATSGGQGHFEQYF.

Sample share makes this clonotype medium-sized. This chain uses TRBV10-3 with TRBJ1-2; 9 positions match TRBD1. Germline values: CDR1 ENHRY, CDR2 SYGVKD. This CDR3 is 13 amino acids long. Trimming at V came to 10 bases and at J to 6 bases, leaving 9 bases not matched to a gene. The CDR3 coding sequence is TGTGCCAGCAACGGACAGGGGTTCCATGGCTACACCTTC. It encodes CASNGQGFHGYTF.

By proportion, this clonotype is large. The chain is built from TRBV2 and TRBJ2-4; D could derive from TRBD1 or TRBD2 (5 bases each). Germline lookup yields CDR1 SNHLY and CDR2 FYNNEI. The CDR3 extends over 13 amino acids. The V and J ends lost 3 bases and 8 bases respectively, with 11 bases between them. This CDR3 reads CASSDNGGDIQYF. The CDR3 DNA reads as TGTGCCAGCAGTGATAATGGGGGTGACATTCAGTACTTC.

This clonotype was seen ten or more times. The CDR3 protein is CATTPIRGAYNQPQHF. In nucleotides, the CDR3 is TGTGCCACCACTCCGATACGGGGGGCGTACAATCAGCCCCAGCATTTT. The V gene is TRBV28, the J gene TRBJ1-5; a possible D gene is TRBD1 (6 bases). Germline CDR1 and CDR2: MDHEN and SYDVKM. The germline V and J ends were trimmed by 10 bases and 3 bases, with 22 bases remaining between them. This CDR3 comprises 16 residues.

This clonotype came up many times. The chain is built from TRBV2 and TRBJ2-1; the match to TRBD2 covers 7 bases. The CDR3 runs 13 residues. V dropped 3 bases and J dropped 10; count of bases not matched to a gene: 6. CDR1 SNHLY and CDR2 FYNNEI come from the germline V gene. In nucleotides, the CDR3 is TGTGCCAGCAGTGACGTAGCGGGCGCCGAGCAGTTCTTC. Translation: CASSDVAGAEQFF.

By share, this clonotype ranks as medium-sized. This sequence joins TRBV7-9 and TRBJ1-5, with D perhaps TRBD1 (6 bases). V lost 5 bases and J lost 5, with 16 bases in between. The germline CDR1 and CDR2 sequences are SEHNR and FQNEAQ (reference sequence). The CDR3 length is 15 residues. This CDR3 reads CASSLYQGNDQPQHF. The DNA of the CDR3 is TGTGCCAGCAGCCTCTATCAGGGGAATGATCAGCCCCAGCATTTT.

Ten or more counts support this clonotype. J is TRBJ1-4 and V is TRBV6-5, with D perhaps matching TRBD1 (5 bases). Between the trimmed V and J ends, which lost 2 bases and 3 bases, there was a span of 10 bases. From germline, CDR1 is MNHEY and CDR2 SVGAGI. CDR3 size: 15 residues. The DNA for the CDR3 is TGTGCCAGCAGTTACGTGGGGGATGCTAATGAAAAACTGTTTTTT. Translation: CASSYVGDANEKLFF.

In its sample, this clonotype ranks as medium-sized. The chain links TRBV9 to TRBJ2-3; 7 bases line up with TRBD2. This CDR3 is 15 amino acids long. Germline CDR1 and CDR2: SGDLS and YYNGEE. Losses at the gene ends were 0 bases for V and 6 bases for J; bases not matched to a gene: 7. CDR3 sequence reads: CASSVAGRGWDTQYF. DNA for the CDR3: TGTGCCAGCAGCGTAGCTGGGAGGGGATGGGATACGCAGTATTTT.

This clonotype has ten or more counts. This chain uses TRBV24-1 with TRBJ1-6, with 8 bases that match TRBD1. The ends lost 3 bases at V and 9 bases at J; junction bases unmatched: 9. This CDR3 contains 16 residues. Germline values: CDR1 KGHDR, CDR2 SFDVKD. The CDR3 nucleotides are TGTGCCACCAGTGATCTCCGACAGGGGTTCGCTTCACCCCTCCACTTT. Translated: CATSDLRQGFASPLHF.

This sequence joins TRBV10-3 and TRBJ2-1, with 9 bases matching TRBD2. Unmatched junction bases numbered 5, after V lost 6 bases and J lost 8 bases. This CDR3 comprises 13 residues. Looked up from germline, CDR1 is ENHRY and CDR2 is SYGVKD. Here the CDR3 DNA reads TGTGCCATCAGGGGAGCGGGGGGCGATGAGCAGTTCTTC. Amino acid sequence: CAIRGAGGDEQFF.

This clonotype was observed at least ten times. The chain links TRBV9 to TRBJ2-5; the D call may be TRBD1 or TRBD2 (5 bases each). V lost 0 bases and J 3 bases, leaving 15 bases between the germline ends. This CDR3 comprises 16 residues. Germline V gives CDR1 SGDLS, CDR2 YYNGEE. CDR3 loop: CASSVAGGRAKETQYF. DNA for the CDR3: TGTGCCAGCAGCGTAGCTGGGGGTAGGGCAAAAGAGACCCAGTACTTC.

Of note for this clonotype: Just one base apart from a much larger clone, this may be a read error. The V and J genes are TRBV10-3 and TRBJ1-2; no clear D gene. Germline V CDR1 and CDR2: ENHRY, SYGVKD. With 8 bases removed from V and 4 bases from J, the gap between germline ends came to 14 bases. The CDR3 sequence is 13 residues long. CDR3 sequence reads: CAIGHGLPYGYTF. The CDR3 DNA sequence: TGTGCCATCGGCCACGGACTCCCCTATGGCTACACCTTC.

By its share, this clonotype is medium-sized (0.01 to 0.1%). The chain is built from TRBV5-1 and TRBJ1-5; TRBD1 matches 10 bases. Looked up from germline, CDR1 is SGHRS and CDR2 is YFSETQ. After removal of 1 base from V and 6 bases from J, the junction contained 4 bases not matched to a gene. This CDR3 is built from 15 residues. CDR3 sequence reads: CASSLRTGGGQPQHF. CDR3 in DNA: TGCGCCAGCAGCTTGCGGACAGGGGGAGGTCAGCCCCAGCATTTT.

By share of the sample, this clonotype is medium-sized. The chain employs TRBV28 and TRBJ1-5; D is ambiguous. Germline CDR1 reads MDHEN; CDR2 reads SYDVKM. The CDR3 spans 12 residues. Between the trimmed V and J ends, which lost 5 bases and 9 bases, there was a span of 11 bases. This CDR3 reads CASSPPRGPQHF. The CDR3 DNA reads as TGTGCCAGCAGTCCCCCACGGGGGCCCCAGCATTTT.

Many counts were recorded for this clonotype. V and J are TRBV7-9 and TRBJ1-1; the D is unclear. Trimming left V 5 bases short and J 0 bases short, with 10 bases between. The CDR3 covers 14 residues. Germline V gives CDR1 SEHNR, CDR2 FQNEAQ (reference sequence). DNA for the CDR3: TGTGCCAGCAGCCCGCATTTCATGAACACTGAAGCTTTCTTT. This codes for CASSPHFMNTEAFF.

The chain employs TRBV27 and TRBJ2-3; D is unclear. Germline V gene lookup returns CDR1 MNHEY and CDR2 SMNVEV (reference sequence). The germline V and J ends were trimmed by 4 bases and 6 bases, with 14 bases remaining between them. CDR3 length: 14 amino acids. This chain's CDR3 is CASSSAYLVDTQYF. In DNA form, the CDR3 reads TGTGCCAGCAGTTCGGCTTATCTAGTCGATACGCAGTATTTT.

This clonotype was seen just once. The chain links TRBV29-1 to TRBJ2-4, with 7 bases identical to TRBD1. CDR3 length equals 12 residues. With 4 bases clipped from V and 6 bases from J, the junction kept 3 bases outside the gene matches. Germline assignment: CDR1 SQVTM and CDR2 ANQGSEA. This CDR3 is CSVVYRGNIQYF. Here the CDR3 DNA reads TGCAGCGTTGTCTACAGGGGAAACATTCAGTACTTC.

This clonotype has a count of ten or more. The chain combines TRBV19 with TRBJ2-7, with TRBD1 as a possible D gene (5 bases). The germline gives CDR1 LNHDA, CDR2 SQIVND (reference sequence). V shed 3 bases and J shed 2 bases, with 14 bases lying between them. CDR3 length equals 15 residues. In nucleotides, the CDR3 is TGTGCCAGTAGTATCGCTGGCCAAGGGGCCTACGAGCAGTACTTC. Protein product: CASSIAGQGAYEQYF.